Listed below are T cell receptor beta chains from one sample, sequenced in a study of T cells after posttransplantation cyclophosphamide. Profiling relied on immunoSEQ multiplex PCR, and the TCRdb table lists in-frame clones only, not all of them. The data show about 4,700 clones, roughly 73% seen once. This sample comprised PBMCs, obtained roughly 320 days after allogeneic stem cell transplant with calcineurin inhibitor and methotrexate. These receptors were taken from a female patient aged 50 to 60 who received an allogeneic stem cell transplant from an unrelated donor, was CMV-positive, and had acute and chronic GVHD. Part of the T cell pool may stem from the graft donor. The conserved cysteine and the conserved F or W are not part of the CDR3 here. A D gene is named only where the DNA matches it firmly.

V	D	J	CDR3
TRBV7-8	-	TRBJ1-1	ASSSTEGRTEAF
TRBV5-5	TRBD1	TRBJ2-1	ASSFRDRVYYEQF
TRBV11-1	-	TRBJ1-1	ASSFGRAGAEAF
TRBV7-7	TRBD1	TRBJ1-2	ASSSPPVRGLYGYT
TRBV6-1	-	-	ASSLNIDYEQY
TRBV29-1	-	TRBJ2-5	SVGLAGETQY
TRBV19	TRBD1	TRBJ1-1	ASTFATGGTEAF
TRBV11-2	-	TRBJ1-6	ASTRTGGTNSPLH
TRBV6-4	-	TRBJ1-4	ASRLKQGGKEKLF
TRBV5-1	-	TRBJ1-1	ASSLEGGLNTEAF
TRBV11-2	-	TRBJ2-2	ASSHSFVTGNTGELF
TRBV19	-	TRBJ1-5	ASSIDRGGAGSQPQH
TRBV4-1	TRBD2	TRBJ2-3	ASSRGTSGKDTQY
TRBV6-5	TRBD1	TRBJ2-3	ASSYSGQGSDTQY
TRBV5-4	-	TRBJ2-7	ASSSNRSPYEQY
TRBV5-1	TRBD1	TRBJ2-7	ASGPGTGGAPYEQY
TRBV7-9	-	TRBJ2-7	ASSPTGSEPYEQY
TRBV2	-	TRBJ2-7	ASTRQESYEQY
TRBV27	TRBD2	TRBJ2-7	ASSLDRREAREQY
TRBV7-9	TRBD2	TRBJ2-1	ASSLTETAGGRYNEQF
TRBV21-1	-	TRBJ2-5	ASSTPDSIGETQY
TRBV19	-	TRBJ2-2	ASSIESRFGELF
TRBV5-1	-	TRBJ1-1	ASSSKALNTEAF
TRBV5-6	TRBD1	TRBJ1-2	ASSFRDRDGYT
TRBV6-5	-	TRBJ1-1	ASTPWRTEAF
TRBV9	-	TRBJ1-2	ASSVGPGDSYT